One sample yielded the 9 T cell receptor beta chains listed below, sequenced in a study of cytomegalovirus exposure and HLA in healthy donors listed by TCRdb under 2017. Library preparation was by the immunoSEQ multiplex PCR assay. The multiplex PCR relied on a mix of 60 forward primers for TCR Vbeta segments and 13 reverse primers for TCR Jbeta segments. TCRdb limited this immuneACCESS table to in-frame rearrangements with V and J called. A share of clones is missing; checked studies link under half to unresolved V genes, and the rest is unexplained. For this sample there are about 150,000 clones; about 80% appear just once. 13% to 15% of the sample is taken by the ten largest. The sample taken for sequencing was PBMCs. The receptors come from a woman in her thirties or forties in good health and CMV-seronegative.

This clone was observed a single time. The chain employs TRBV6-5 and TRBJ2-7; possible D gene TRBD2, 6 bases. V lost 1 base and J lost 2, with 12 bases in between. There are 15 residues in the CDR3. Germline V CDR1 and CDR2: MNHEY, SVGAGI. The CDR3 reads CASSYFGGVTYEQYF. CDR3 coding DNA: TGTGCCAGCAGTTACTTCGGGGGAGTAACCTACGAGCAGTACTTC.

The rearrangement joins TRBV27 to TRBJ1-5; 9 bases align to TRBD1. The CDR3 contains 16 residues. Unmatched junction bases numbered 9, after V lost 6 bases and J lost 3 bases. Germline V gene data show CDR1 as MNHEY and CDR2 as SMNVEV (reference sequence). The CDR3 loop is CASRTLGQGPNQPQHF. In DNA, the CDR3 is TGTGCCAGCAGGACTTTGGGACAGGGCCCCAATCAGCCCCAGCATTTT.

The CDR3 protein is CASSYWDRTNYGYTF. The CDR3 nucleotides are TGTGCCAGCAGTTACTGGGACAGGACTAACTATGGCTACACCTTC. The gene calls are TRBV6-5 and TRBJ1-2; 8 bases fit TRBD1. The CDR3 is 15 amino acids. Germline V gene lookup returns CDR1 MNHEY and CDR2 SVGAGI. V shed 1 base and J 0 bases; nucleotides not matched to a gene: 1.

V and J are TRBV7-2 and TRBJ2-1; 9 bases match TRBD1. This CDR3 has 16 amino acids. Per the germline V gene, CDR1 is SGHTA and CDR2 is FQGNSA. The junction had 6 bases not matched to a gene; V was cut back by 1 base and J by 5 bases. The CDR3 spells CASSLEPGQGDNEQFF. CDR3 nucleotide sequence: TGTGCCAGCAGCTTAGAACCGGGACAGGGTGACAATGAGCAGTTCTTC.

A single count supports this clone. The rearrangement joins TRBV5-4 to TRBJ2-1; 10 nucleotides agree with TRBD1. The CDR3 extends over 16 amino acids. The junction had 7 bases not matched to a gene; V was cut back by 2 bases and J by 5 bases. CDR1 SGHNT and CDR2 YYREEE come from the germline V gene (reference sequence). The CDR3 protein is CASSLPPGQGNNEQFF. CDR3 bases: TGTGCCAGCAGCTTACCTCCGGGACAGGGGAACAATGAGCAGTTCTTC.

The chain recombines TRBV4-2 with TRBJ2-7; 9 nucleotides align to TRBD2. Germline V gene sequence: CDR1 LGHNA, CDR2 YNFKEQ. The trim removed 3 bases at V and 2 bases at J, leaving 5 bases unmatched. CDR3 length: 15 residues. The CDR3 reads CASSQALAGTYEQYF. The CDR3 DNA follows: TGTGCCAGCAGCCAGGCCCTAGCGGGGACCTACGAGCAGTACTTC.

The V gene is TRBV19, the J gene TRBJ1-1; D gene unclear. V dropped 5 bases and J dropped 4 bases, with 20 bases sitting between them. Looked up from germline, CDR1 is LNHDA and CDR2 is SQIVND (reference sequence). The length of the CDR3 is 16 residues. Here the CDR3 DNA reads TGTGCCAGTAGTGGTCGTAGTGGGGTCCGGGGCACTGAAGCTTTCTTT. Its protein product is CASSGRSGVRGTEAFF.

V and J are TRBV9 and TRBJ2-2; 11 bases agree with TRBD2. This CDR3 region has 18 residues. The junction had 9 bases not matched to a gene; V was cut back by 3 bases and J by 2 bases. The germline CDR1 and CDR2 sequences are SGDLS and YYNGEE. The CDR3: CASSDPLGLAENTGELFF. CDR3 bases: TGTGCCAGCAGCGACCCCTTGGGACTAGCGGAAAACACCGGGGAGCTGTTTTTT.

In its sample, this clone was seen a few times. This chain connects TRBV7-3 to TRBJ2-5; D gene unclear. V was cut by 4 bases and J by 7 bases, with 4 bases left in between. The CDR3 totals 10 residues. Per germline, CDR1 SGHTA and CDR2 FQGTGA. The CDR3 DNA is TGTGCCAGCAGCTCGCGGACCCAGTACTTC. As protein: CASSSRTQYF. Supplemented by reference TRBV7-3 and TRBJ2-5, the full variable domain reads GAGVSQTPSNKVTEKGKYVELRCDPISGHTALYWYRQSLGQGPEFLIYFQGTGAADDSGLPNDRFFAVRPEGSVSTLKIQRTERGDSAVYLCASSSRTQYFGPGTRLLVL.